This T cell receptor beta chain appears in the sequencing data of a study of shared clonotypes between healthy human individuals. The CDR3 is made up of 15 amino acids. Trimming shortened V by 2 bases and J by 6 bases, and 14 bases separated the two germline ends. Germline assignment: CDR1 LNHNV and CDR2 YYDKDF (reference sequence). Repertoires were generated with immunoSEQ multiplex PCR, while TCRdb's copy carries only in-frame clones and drops some. The sample has approximately 940,000 clones, 76% seen once. The study separated CD4+ cells into CD45RA+ naive and CD45RA-negative memory subsets. The V call is TRBV15, the J call TRBJ2-1; D perhaps matches TRBD2 (6 bases). The TCR sequence derives from a man aged 18 to 30 in good health. Sequencing was carried out using memory CD4+ T cells sorted from blood. Subset in this sample: CD45RA-negative fraction. The DNA of the CDR3 is TGTGCCACCAGCAGACCCGATGTGGGAGGCAATGAGCAGTTCTTC. Its translation: CATSRPDVGGNEQFF.